The 12 T cell receptor beta chains reported below all come from one sample, sequenced in a study of T cell repertoires in cytomegalovirus infection (dated by TCRdb to the late 2010s). TCRdb shows the sequencer as Illumina HiSeq 1500. In TCRdb, the public reads were trimmed at Q25 with fastp and aligned with MiXCR, with productive beta chains retained. Each entry is one CDR3 protein sequence, shown with its most common DNA and genes. Across this sample there are 310,000 or so distinct CDR3 sequences, with 9.6% seen only once. Of the sample, around 2.5% falls within the top ten clones. Material for sequencing was PBMCs. These receptors were taken from a human donor in good health (CMV status not recorded). Some clones in this sample may be carry-over from other donors' samples.

This clonotype was found many times. The chain has TRBV12-3 or TRBV12-4 and TRBJ2-1; TRBD2 matches 7 bases. Trimming removed 7 bases from V and 6 bases from J; junction bases left unmatched: 15. The CDR3 contains 16 residues. The CDR3 spells CASTPGRGGRRNEQFF. The CDR3 nucleotides read TGTGCCAGCACACCGGGACGCGGGGGTCGGCGCAATGAGCAGTTCTTC.

This clonotype showed up many times. This rearrangement joins TRBV7-6 to TRBJ1-5; a weak D match, TRBD1 (5 bases). Germline V lookup: CDR1 SGHVS, CDR2 FNYEAQ. This CDR3 spans 15 amino acids. V dropped 4 bases and J dropped 0 bases, with 10 bases sitting between them. CDR3 nucleotides: TGTGCCAGCAGCTCTCGAAGGGGTAGCAATCAGCCCCAGCATTTT. This codes for CASSSRRGSNQPQHF.

Ten or more counts support this clonotype. The chain recombines TRBV12-3 or TRBV12-4 with TRBJ1-5; 7 nucleotides line up with TRBD1. Trimming cost V 2 bases and J 5 bases; bases outside gene matches: 3. The CDR3 is made up of 14 amino acids. For the CDR3, the DNA is TGTGCCAGCAGTTTACAGGGGGTTGATCAGCCCCAGCATTTT. Protein sequence: CASSLQGVDQPQHF.

In its sample, this clonotype was seen many times. The DNA of the CDR3 is TGCGCCAGCAGCCCGGGGGGAGTGGGAAACATTCAGTACTTC. This encodes CASSPGGVGNIQYF. This chain links TRBV5-1 with TRBJ2-4; 7 bases match TRBD2. The CDR3 covers 14 residues. V was clipped by 4 bases and J by 6 bases; unmatched bases: 7. Per the germline V gene, CDR1 is SGHRS and CDR2 is YFSETQ.

This clonotype was found many times. The rearrangement joins TRBV7-9 to TRBJ2-5; the D gene is possibly TRBD2 (6 bases). Germline V gives CDR1 SEHNR, CDR2 FQNEAQ (reference sequence). This CDR3 is built from 15 residues. The V end was cut by 2 bases, the J end by 5 bases, with 15 bases between. The CDR3: CASSLRQLGGETQYF. The DNA of the CDR3 is TGTGCCAGCAGCTTACGGCAGCTCGGAGGGGAGACCCAGTACTTC.

This clonotype was recorded at least ten times. The V call is TRBV7-3, the J call TRBJ1-1; D is unclear. Trimming left V 5 bases short and J 5 bases short, with 12 bases between. CDR3 length: 13 amino acids. Germline loops: CDR1 SGHTA, CDR2 FQGTGA. The CDR3: CASSQEGRTEAFF. DNA for the CDR3: TGTGCCAGCAGCCAAGAGGGTCGGACTGAAGCTTTCTTT.

This clonotype was seen at least ten times. V usage is TRBV12-3 or TRBV12-4 and J usage is TRBJ2-7; the D is unclear. There are 13 residues in the CDR3. V was trimmed by 5 bases and J by 7 bases, leaving 15 bases between them. Here the CDR3 reads CASSPEVLREQYF. The CDR3 DNA reads TGTGCCAGCAGTCCCGAGGTTCTTAGGGAGCAGTACTTC.

This clonotype was detected many times. The rearrangement uses TRBV7-2 and TRBJ2-1, with 7 bases lining up with TRBD1. J gave up 4 bases and V 3 bases, and 6 bases lay outside the gene matches. Per the germline V gene, CDR1 is SGHTA and CDR2 is FQGNSA. This CDR3 comprises 15 residues. The CDR3 DNA is TGTGCCAGCAGCTTCGAGGGGGCGGCGTACAATGAGCAGTTCTTC. Protein sequence: CASSFEGAAYNEQFF.

This clonotype came up many times. The rearrangement joins TRBV7-9 to TRBJ1-1; D not resolved. Germline CDR1 and CDR2: SEHNR and FQNEAQ (reference sequence). V was clipped by 2 bases and J by 5 bases, with 12 bases between them. The CDR3 length is 14 residues. The CDR3 sequence: CASSLRGGGTEAFF. Written as DNA, the CDR3 is TGTGCCAGCAGCTTAAGAGGAGGAGGGACTGAAGCTTTCTTT.

This clonotype has at least ten counts. V usage is TRBV20-1 and J usage is TRBJ1-2, with 8 bases matching TRBD1. The junction had 7 bases not matched to a gene; V was cut back by 5 bases and J by 5 bases. In germline, CDR1 is DFQATT, CDR2 SNEGSKA (reference sequence). The CDR3 loop spans 13 amino acids. CDR3 DNA sequence: TGCAGTGCTTCGACAGGGGTAACTTATGGCTACACCTTC. It yields the protein CSASTGVTYGYTF.

At least ten counts were recorded for this clonotype. The V call is TRBV7-6, the J call TRBJ2-2, with 7 bases identical to TRBD2. The CDR3 runs to 15 residues. Germline CDR1 is SGHVS and CDR2 is FNYEAQ. J lost 5 bases, V lost 2 bases, and 5 bases had no gene match. The CDR3 region has the DNA TGTGCCAGCAGCTTAAACGGGGGGAGGACCGGGGAGCTGTTTTTT. Its translation: CASSLNGGRTGELFF.

This chain joins TRBV6-2 or TRBV6-3 and TRBJ2-3, with TRBD2 as a possible D gene (6 bases). The CDR3 is made up of 16 amino acids. CDR1 is MNHEY, CDR2 SVGEGT, per germline. V was shortened by 2 bases and J by 9 bases, with 21 bases between the two germline ends. The CDR3 DNA sequence: TGTGCCAGCAGTTACAATCCAGGGATAGCGGTTATAACGCAGTATTTT. Protein sequence: CASSYNPGIAVITQYF.